Described below is a single TCR beta chain sequence and its context. The data stem from a study of PD-1 blockade in classical Hodgkin lymphoma. At the level of the study: With a 2-week interval, patients received intravenous nivolumab at 3 mg/kg.

The V gene's germline CDR1 is MNHEY and CDR2 SVGAGI. The V end lost 6 bases, the J end lost 0 bases, and 6 bases lay between the germline ends. CDR3 length: 13 amino acids. Each patient relapsed following autologous stem cell transplantation, and prior brentuximab vedotin exposure differed. Profiled with immunoSEQ multiplex PCR; TCRdb holds only in-frame clones, not every one. The repertoire holds some 60,000 clones, with more than 80% as singletons. The clonotype originates from a human donor with classical Hodgkin lymphoma. Sequencing used peripheral blood mononuclear cells (PBMCs), obtained at baseline. This chain links TRBV6-5 with TRBJ1-5; the D is unclear. The CDR3 here is CASRRYSNQPQHF. CDR3 DNA sequence: TGTGCCAGCAGACGATATAGCAATCAGCCCCAGCATTTT.